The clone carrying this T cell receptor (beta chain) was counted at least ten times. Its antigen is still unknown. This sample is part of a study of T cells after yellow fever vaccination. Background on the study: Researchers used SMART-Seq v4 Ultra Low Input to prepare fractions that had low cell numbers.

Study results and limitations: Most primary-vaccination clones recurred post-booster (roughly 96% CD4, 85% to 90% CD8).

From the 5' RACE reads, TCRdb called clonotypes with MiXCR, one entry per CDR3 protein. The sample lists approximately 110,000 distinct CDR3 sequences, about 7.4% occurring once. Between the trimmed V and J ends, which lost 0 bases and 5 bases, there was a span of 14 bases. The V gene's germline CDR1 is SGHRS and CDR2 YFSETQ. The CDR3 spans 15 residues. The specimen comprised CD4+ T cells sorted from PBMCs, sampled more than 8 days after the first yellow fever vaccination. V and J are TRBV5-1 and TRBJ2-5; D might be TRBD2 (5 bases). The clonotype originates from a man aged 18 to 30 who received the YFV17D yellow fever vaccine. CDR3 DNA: TGCGCCAGCAGCTTGGGCCTGGACTTTTCGGAGACCCAGTACTTC. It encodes CASSLGLDFSETQYF.